This T cell receptor (beta chain) was sequenced during a study of T cells in Graves' hyperthyroidism and ophthalmopathy. This clonotype occurred a few times. What was amplified from RNA transcripts were TCR beta CDR3 regions. The TCR CDR3 first-round RT-PCR relied on the HTBI primer set. MiXCR, run by TCRdb on the multiplex PCR reads, gives a single entry per CDR3 protein. The sample shows 330,000 or so distinct CDR3 sequences, roughly a fifth of them seen only once. Germline CDR1 LGHNA, CDR2 YNFKEQ. V was pared by 1 base and J by 0 bases, with 13 bases between. The CDR3 has 17 residues. V usage is TRBV4-2 and J usage is TRBJ1-5; TRBD1 might be the D (5 bases). The sequence came from a man aged 45-65 years with Graves' ophthalmopathy. Sequencing was done on a sample of blood. In nucleotides, the CDR3 is TGTGCCAGCAGCCAAGCCGGGGGGACCTATAGCAATCAGCCCCAGCATTTT. Amino acid sequence: CASSQAGGTYSNQPQHF.